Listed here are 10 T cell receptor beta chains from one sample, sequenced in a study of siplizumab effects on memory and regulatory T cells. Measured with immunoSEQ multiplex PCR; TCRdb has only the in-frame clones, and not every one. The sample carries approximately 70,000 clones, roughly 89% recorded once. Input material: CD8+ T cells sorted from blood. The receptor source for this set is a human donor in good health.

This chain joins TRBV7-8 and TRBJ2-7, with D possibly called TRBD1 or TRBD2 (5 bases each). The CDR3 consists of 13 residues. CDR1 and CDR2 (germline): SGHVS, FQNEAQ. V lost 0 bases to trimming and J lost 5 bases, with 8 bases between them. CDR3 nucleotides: TGTGCCAGCAGCTTAGCGAGGGGCAACGAGCAGTACTTC. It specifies CASSLARGNEQYF.

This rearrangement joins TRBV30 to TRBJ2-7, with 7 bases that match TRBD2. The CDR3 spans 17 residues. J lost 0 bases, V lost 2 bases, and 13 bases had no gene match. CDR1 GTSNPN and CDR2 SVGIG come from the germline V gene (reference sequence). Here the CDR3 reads CAWSQSGRPSSSYEQYF. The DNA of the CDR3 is TGTGCCTGGAGTCAATCCGGGAGGCCTTCTAGCTCCTACGAGCAGTACTTC.

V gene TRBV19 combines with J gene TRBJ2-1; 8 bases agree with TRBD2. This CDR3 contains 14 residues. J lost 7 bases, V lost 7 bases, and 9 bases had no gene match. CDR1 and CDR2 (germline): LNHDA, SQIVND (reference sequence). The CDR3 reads CASTGAGDVNEQFF. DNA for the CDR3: TGTGCCAGTACTGGAGCGGGAGATGTTAATGAGCAGTTCTTC.

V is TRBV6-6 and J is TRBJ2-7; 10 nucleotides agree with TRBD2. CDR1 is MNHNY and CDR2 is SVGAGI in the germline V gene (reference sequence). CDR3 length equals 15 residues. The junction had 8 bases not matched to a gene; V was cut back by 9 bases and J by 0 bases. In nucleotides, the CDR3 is TGTGCCAGTTACGGTCAGCGGGAGGGCTCCTACGAGCAGTACTTC. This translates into CASYGQREGSYEQYF.

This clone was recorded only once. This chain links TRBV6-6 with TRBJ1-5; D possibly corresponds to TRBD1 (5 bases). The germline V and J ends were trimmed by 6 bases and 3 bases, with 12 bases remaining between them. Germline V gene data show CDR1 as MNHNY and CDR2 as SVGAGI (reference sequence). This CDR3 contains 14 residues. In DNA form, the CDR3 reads TGTGCCAGCAGCGACAGAGGCCTCAATCAGCCCCAGCATTTT. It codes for CASSDRGLNQPQHF.

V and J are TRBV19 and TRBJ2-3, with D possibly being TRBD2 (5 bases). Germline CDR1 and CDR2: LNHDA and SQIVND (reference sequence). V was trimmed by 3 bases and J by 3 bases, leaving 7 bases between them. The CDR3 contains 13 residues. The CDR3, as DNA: TGTGCCAGTAGTATCGGGGAGACAGATACGCAGTATTTT. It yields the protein CASSIGETDTQYF. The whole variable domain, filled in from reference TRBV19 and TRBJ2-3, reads DGGITQSPKYLFRKEGQNVTLSCEQNLNHDAMYWYRQDPGQGLRLIYYSQIVNDFQKGDIAEGYSVSREKKESFPLTVTSAQKNPTAFYLCASSIGETDTQYFGPGTRLTVL.

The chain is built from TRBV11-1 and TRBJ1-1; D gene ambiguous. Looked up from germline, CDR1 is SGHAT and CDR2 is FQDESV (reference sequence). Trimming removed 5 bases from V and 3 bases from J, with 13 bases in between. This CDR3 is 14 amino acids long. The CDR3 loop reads CASSPRRLDTEAFF. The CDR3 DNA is TGTGCCAGCAGCCCCCGCCGGTTGGACACTGAAGCTTTCTTT.

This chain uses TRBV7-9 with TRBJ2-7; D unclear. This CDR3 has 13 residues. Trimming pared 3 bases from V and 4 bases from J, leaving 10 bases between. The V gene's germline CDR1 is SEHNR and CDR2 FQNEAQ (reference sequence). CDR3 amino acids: CASSFPGGYEQYF. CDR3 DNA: TGTGCCAGCAGCTTCCCGGGTGGATACGAGCAGTACTTC.

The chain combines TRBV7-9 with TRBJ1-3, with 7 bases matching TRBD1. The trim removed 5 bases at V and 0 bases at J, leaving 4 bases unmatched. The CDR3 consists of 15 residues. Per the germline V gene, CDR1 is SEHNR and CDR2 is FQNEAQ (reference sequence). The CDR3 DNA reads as TGTGCCAGCAGCCAGGGGGGGAGCTCTGGAAACACCATATATTTT. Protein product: CASSQGGSSGNTIYF.

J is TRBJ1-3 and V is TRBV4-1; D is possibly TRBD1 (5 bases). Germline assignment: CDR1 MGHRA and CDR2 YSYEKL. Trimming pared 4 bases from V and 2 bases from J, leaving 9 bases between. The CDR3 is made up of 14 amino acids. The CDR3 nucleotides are TGCGCCAGCAGCCCGTCGGGGGCTGGAAACACCATATATTTT. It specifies CASSPSGAGNTIYF.